A selection of T cell receptor beta chains follows, all from one sample in a study of T cells after yellow fever vaccination. TCRdb re-called the 5' RACE reads through MiXCR, storing one row per CDR3 protein. Of 70,000 to 80,000 distinct CDR3 sequences listed, around 7.8% are singletons. The sample here was CD8+ T cells sorted from PBMCs, taken roughly 10 days after the first yellow fever vaccination. These receptors were collected from a man younger than 30 who received the YFV17D yellow fever vaccine. Each CDR3 is given with its conserved first and last residue. D genes are given only for firm matches. Clone size is shown for a subset of rows, as once, few, many or a class of expanded clone.

V gene: TRBV7-9
D gene: -
clone size: -
J gene: TRBJ2-2
CDR3 protein: CATDLMIVTGELFF
CDR3 DNA: TGTGCCACCGATTTGATGATTGTCACCGGGGAGCTGTTTTTT

V gene: TRBV4-1
D gene: -
clone size: few
J gene: TRBJ1-3
CDR3 protein: CASSQGDGSGNTIYF
CDR3 DNA: TGCGCCAGCAGCCAGGGGGACGGCTCTGGAAACACCATATATTTT

V gene: TRBV5-5
D gene: -
clone size: -
J gene: TRBJ1-2
CDR3 protein: CASSLDRRGYGYTF
CDR3 DNA: TGTGCCAGCAGCTTGGACAGACGTGGGTATGGCTACACCTTC

V gene: TRBV7-2
D gene: -
clone size: -
J gene: TRBJ1-1
CDR3 protein: CASSNNWGSTEAFF
CDR3 DNA: TGTGCCAGCAGTAACAACTGGGGGAGCACTGAAGCTTTCTTT

V gene: TRBV4-1
D gene: TRBD1
clone size: many
J gene: TRBJ1-1
CDR3 protein: CASRPTGRPEAFF
CDR3 DNA: TGCGCCAGCAGACCGACAGGGAGGCCTGAAGCTTTCTTT

V gene: TRBV20-1
D gene: -
clone size: many
J gene: TRBJ2-3
CDR3 protein: CSARRVGGGTDTQYF
CDR3 DNA: TGCAGTGCTAGAAGAGTGGGGGGAGGCACAGATACGCAGTATTTT

V gene: TRBV9
D gene: -
clone size: many
J gene: TRBJ2-6
CDR3 protein: CASSDFPFGNVLTF
CDR3 DNA: TGTGCCAGCAGCGACTTCCCTTTTGGCAACGTCCTGACTTTC

V gene: TRBV4-1
D gene: -
clone size: many
J gene: TRBJ2-2
CDR3 protein: CASSLALGTGELFF
CDR3 DNA: TGCGCCAGCAGCCTGGCTTTAGGCACCGGGGAGCTGTTTTTT

V gene: TRBV7-2
D gene: -
clone size: few
J gene: TRBJ1-4
CDR3 protein: CASSPNLDSATNEKLFF
CDR3 DNA: TGTGCCAGCAGCCCGAACCTCGACAGTGCAACTAATGAAAAACTGTTTTTT

V gene: TRBV6-5
D gene: TRBD2
clone size: -
J gene: TRBJ2-3
CDR3 protein: CASSSGASGFSTDTQYF
CDR3 DNA: TGTGCCAGCAGTTCGGGGGCTAGCGGGTTCAGCACAGATACGCAGTATTTT

V gene: TRBV29-1
D gene: -
clone size: many
J gene: TRBJ2-2
CDR3 protein: CGGLGPNTGELFF
CDR3 DNA: TGCGGGGGTTTAGGCCCGAACACCGGGGAGCTGTTTTTT

V gene: TRBV7-2
D gene: -
clone size: few
J gene: TRBJ2-1
CDR3 protein: CASSLEFPGAGGEQFF
CDR3 DNA: TGTGCCAGCAGCTTAGAGTTTCCGGGGGCGGGCGGTGAGCAGTTCTTC

V gene: TRBV3-1
D gene: TRBD2
clone size: -
J gene: TRBJ2-1
CDR3 protein: CASRQGLEAYNEQFF
CDR3 DNA: TGTGCCAGCAGACAGGGACTAGAGGCTTACAATGAGCAGTTCTTC

V gene: TRBV7-8
D gene: -
clone size: few
J gene: TRBJ1-1
CDR3 protein: CASSSTPKQGRTEAFF
CDR3 DNA: TGTGCCAGCAGCTCCACCCCGAAGCAGGGAAGGACTGAAGCTTTCTTT

V gene: TRBV5-1
D gene: -
clone size: many
J gene: TRBJ2-5
CDR3 protein: CASSPRFPGWETQYF
CDR3 DNA: TGCGCCAGCAGCCCCCGTTTCCCAGGCTGGGAGACCCAGTACTTC

V gene: TRBV6-2/TRBV6-3
D gene: -
clone size: few
J gene: TRBJ2-1
CDR3 protein: CASSPWARGSSYNEQFF
CDR3 DNA: TGTGCCAGCAGCCCCTGGGCCAGGGGAAGTTCCTACAATGAGCAGTTCTTC

V gene: TRBV24-1
D gene: -
clone size: many
J gene: TRBJ2-1
CDR3 protein: CATSVGGLAYNEQFF
CDR3 DNA: TGTGCCACCAGTGTCGGGGGTCTGGCCTACAATGAGCAGTTCTTC

V gene: TRBV4-3
D gene: -
clone size: many
J gene: TRBJ1-6
CDR3 protein: CASSQDPRRNSPLHF
CDR3 DNA: TGCGCCAGCAGCCAAGATCCCAGACGAAATTCACCCCTCCACTTT

V gene: TRBV4-1
D gene: -
clone size: many
J gene: TRBJ1-1
CDR3 protein: CASSPEPENTEAFF
CDR3 DNA: TGCGCCAGCAGCCCTGAACCTGAGAACACTGAAGCTTTCTTT

V gene: TRBV9
D gene: -
clone size: -
J gene: TRBJ2-7
CDR3 protein: CASSVVGGAEHYF
CDR3 DNA: TGTGCCAGCAGCGTAGTGGGGGGAGCGGAGCACTACTTC

V gene: TRBV5-1
D gene: TRBD1
clone size: -
J gene: TRBJ2-2
CDR3 protein: CASSLRDSNTGELFF
CDR3 DNA: TGCGCCAGCAGCTTAAGGGACAGCAACACCGGGGAGCTGTTTTTT

V gene: TRBV4-3
D gene: -
clone size: -
J gene: TRBJ1-2
CDR3 protein: CASSQEPAGRFHGYTF
CDR3 DNA: TGCGCCAGCAGCCAAGAACCGGCAGGGCGGTTTCATGGCTACACCTTC

V gene: TRBV27
D gene: -
clone size: many
J gene: TRBJ1-2
CDR3 protein: CASSWEGYTF
CDR3 DNA: TGTGCCAGCAGTTGGGAGGGCTACACCTTC

V gene: TRBV7-9
D gene: -
clone size: few
J gene: TRBJ1-1
CDR3 protein: CASSLASEAFF
CDR3 DNA: TGTGCCAGCAGCTTAGCCTCTGAAGCTTTCTTT

V gene: TRBV7-7
D gene: TRBD2
clone size: -
J gene: TRBJ2-1
CDR3 protein: CASSVHSGGPNEQFF
CDR3 DNA: TGTGCTAGCAGCGTCCATAGCGGGGGGCCAAATGAGCAGTTCTTC

V gene: TRBV7-2
D gene: TRBD2
clone size: -
J gene: TRBJ2-1
CDR3 protein: CASSFASGFYLEQFF
CDR3 DNA: TGTGCCAGCAGCTTTGCTAGCGGGTTTTATCTTGAGCAGTTCTTC

V gene: TRBV10-3
D gene: -
clone size: many
J gene: TRBJ1-2
CDR3 protein: CAISEDTSSNYGYTF
CDR3 DNA: TGTGCCATCAGTGAAGACACCAGTTCTAACTATGGCTACACCTTC

V gene: TRBV7-6
D gene: -
clone size: many
J gene: TRBJ2-7
CDR3 protein: CASSLGLGGYEQYF
CDR3 DNA: TGTGCCAGCAGCTTAGGACTAGGGGGCTACGAGCAGTACTTC

V gene: TRBV9
D gene: TRBD1
clone size: many
J gene: TRBJ1-5
CDR3 protein: CASSVGWTGNQPQHF
CDR3 DNA: TGTGCCAGCAGCGTTGGGTGGACAGGGAATCAGCCCCAGCATTTT

V gene: TRBV9
D gene: TRBD1
clone size: -
J gene: TRBJ1-5
CDR3 protein: CASSGGTDNQPQHF
CDR3 DNA: TGTGCCAGCAGCGGTGGGACAGACAACCAGCCCCAGCATTTT

V gene: TRBV7-9
D gene: TRBD1
clone size: few
J gene: TRBJ2-1
CDR3 protein: CASSLGRTGGVNEQFF
CDR3 DNA: TGTGCCAGCAGCTTAGGCCGGACAGGGGGAGTCAATGAGCAGTTCTTC

V gene: TRBV4-1
D gene: -
clone size: medium-sized
J gene: TRBJ1-1
CDR3 protein: CASSPREVAEAFF
CDR3 DNA: TGCGCCAGCAGCCCTAGGGAGGTGGCTGAAGCTTTCTTT

V gene: TRBV15
D gene: -
clone size: many
J gene: TRBJ2-5
CDR3 protein: CATSRVRGRETQYF
CDR3 DNA: TGTGCCACCAGCAGAGTTAGGGGCCGGGAGACCCAGTACTTC

V gene: TRBV27
D gene: TRBD2
clone size: many
J gene: TRBJ2-2
CDR3 protein: CASSLRASSGGPGGELFF
CDR3 DNA: TGTGCCAGCAGTTTAAGAGCCTCTAGCGGGGGCCCCGGTGGGGAGCTGTTTTTT

V gene: TRBV4-3
D gene: -
clone size: -
J gene: TRBJ1-6
CDR3 protein: CASSQVGVWGSPLHF
CDR3 DNA: TGCGCCAGCAGCCAAGTGGGGGTGTGGGGTTCACCCCTCCACTTT

V gene: TRBV5-1
D gene: TRBD2
clone size: -
J gene: TRBJ2-4
CDR3 protein: CASSLFGLAGSLAKNVQYF
CDR3 DNA: TGCGCCAGCAGCTTGTTTGGACTAGCGGGGAGCTTAGCCAAAAACGTTCAGTACTTC

V gene: TRBV20-1
D gene: -
clone size: many
J gene: TRBJ2-1
CDR3 protein: CSATRTVRFMGEQFF
CDR3 DNA: TGCAGTGCTACCAGGACAGTAAGGTTTATGGGTGAGCAGTTCTTC

V gene: TRBV5-1
D gene: -
clone size: few
J gene: TRBJ2-1
CDR3 protein: CASSFAVLAYNEQFF
CDR3 DNA: TGCGCCAGCAGCTTTGCGGTGTTGGCCTACAATGAGCAGTTCTTC

V gene: TRBV4-3
D gene: -
clone size: many
J gene: TRBJ2-5
CDR3 protein: CASSQDRGWETQYF
CDR3 DNA: TGCGCCAGCAGCCAAGACAGGGGCTGGGAGACCCAGTACTTC

V gene: TRBV7-6
D gene: TRBD2
clone size: many
J gene: TRBJ2-5
CDR3 protein: CASRVGAGDYQETQYF
CDR3 DNA: TGTGCCAGCAGAGTAGGGGCGGGGGACTACCAAGAGACCCAGTACTTC

V gene: TRBV12-3/TRBV12-4
D gene: TRBD2
clone size: many
J gene: TRBJ2-7
CDR3 protein: CASSLGGFSYEQYF
CDR3 DNA: TGTGCCAGCAGTTTGGGGGGGTTCTCCTACGAGCAGTACTTC

V gene: TRBV5-6
D gene: TRBD2
clone size: few
J gene: TRBJ2-7
CDR3 protein: CASSLGGGSPTAEQYF
CDR3 DNA: TGTGCCAGCAGCTTGGGCGGGGGATCACCTACGGCCGAGCAGTACTTC

V gene: TRBV18
D gene: -
clone size: -
J gene: TRBJ2-3
CDR3 protein: CASSPPEGGWTDTQYF
CDR3 DNA: TGTGCCAGCTCTCCCCCGGAGGGGGGTTGGACAGATACGCAGTATTTT

V gene: TRBV7-9
D gene: -
clone size: -
J gene: TRBJ2-1
CDR3 protein: CASSSRAAHSEQFF
CDR3 DNA: TGTGCCAGCTCCTCCCGGGCAGCGCATAGTGAGCAGTTCTTC

V gene: TRBV27
D gene: -
clone size: -
J gene: TRBJ2-1
CDR3 protein: CASSFLGQDNEQFF
CDR3 DNA: TGTGCCAGCAGTTTTTTAGGGCAGGACAATGAGCAGTTCTTC

V gene: TRBV2
D gene: TRBD1
clone size: -
J gene: TRBJ1-4
CDR3 protein: CASSTAGQGKTNEKLFF
CDR3 DNA: TGTGCCAGCAGTACGGCCGGACAGGGGAAGACTAATGAAAAACTGTTTTTT

V gene: TRBV7-9
D gene: -
clone size: -
J gene: TRBJ2-7
CDR3 protein: CASRRQLSYEQYF
CDR3 DNA: TGTGCCAGCAGGCGACAGCTTTCCTACGAGCAGTACTTC